This T cell receptor beta chain came from a study of blood T cell repertoires in COVID-19. Study at large: T cells, B-cell-depleted T cells, or PBMCs provided the cDNA or gDNA that served as material.

In the study's own analysis: Nucleated cell number was recorded as an estimate derived from reference gene primer amplification. Assay used: immunoSEQ multiplex PCR; TCRdb lists only in-frame clones, some missing. V, J and clone size were drawn from that table, and D and trimming were deduced from the DNA. Among 300,000 to 400,000 clones, under 90% were seen once, and the ten largest hold 2.5% to 3.5%. CDR3 length equals 15 residues. CDR1 is MDHEN, CDR2 SYDVKM, per germline. Trimming removed 6 bases from V and 7 bases from J, with 18 bases in between. This clonotype originated in a young woman with COVID-19, enrolled during active disease. The sample consisted of peripheral blood. The chain joins TRBV28 to TRBJ1-4, with no clear D. The CDR3 spells CASSHRARGGEKLFF. The CDR3 DNA reads as TGTGCCAGCAGCCACCGGGCCAGAGGAGGTGAAAAACTGTTTTTT.